These T cell receptor beta chains were read from a single sample in a study of sequential checkpoint blockade in melanoma. Sequencing used immunoSEQ multiplex PCR; TCRdb keeps in-frame clones, though not all of them. The sample has 30,000 to 40,000 clones, 70% to 90% seen once. The sample here was CD8+ T cells sorted from blood (inferred from file names), taken from a patient given nivolumab and ipilimumab in sequence. These receptors were taken from a human donor with melanoma. The CDR3 runs from the conserved cysteine through the conserved F or W. The D gene is left open where the match is weak. The size field is filled for only some rows; it gives once, few, many or a size class.

J: TRBJ2-5; V: TRBV27; D: TRBD2; size: NA; DNA: TGTGCCAGCAGTTTCGCTCCTAGCGGGCCTCAAGAGACCCAGTACTTC; CDR3: CASSFAPSGPQETQYF
J: TRBJ2-5; V: TRBV29-1; D: TRBD2; size: NA; DNA: TGCAGCGTTTCTCCCCCTAGCGGGAGGCAAGAGACCCAGTACTTC; CDR3: CSVSPPSGRQETQYF
J: TRBJ2-3; V: TRBV2; D: TRBD2; size: NA; DNA: TGTGCCAGCAGCCTCCTAGCGGGAGACACAGATACGCAGTATTTT; CDR3: CASSLLAGDTDTQYF
J: TRBJ2-7; V: TRBV6-6; D: NA; size: once; DNA: TGTGCCAGCAGTTACCGAGGGCACTACGAGCAGTACTTC; CDR3: CASSYRGHYEQYF
J: TRBJ2-1; V: TRBV9; D: NA; size: medium-sized; DNA: TGTGCCAGCAGCGTAGGAAGGAGCTCCTACAATGAGCAGTTCTTC; CDR3: CASSVGRSSYNEQFF
J: TRBJ2-7; V: TRBV7-6; D: NA; size: NA; DNA: TGTGCCAGCAGCCCGAGTCCGGTGGGGGGTTCCTACGAGCAGTACTTC; CDR3: CASSPSPVGGSYEQYF
J: TRBJ2-1; V: TRBV4-3; D: TRBD1; size: NA; DNA: TGCGCCAGCAGCCAAGAACAGGGGAATGAGCAGTTCTTC; CDR3: CASSQEQGNEQFF
J: TRBJ2-3; V: TRBV7-9; D: TRBD2; size: NA; DNA: TGTGCCAGCAGCCCCCACCTAGCGGGAGGAGGGTCAGATACGCAGTATTTT; CDR3: CASSPHLAGGGSDTQYF
J: TRBJ2-3; V: TRBV5-1; D: TRBD2; size: NA; DNA: TGCGCCAGCAGCGCCCGGCTAGCGGTCTGGGGTGGGAGCACAGATACGCAGTATTTT; CDR3: CASSARLAVWGGSTDTQYF
J: TRBJ1-5; V: TRBV19; D: NA; size: few; DNA: TGTGCCAGTAGTCAAGGACAGCGCTGGCAGCCCCAGCATTTT; CDR3: CASSQGQRWQPQHF
J: TRBJ2-6; V: TRBV27; D: NA; size: NA; DNA: TGTGCCAGCAGTTTAGGGGCCAGGGGAGATTATACTGGGGCCAACGTCCTGACTTTC; CDR3: CASSLGARGDYTGANVLTF